Listed below are T cell receptor beta chains from one sample, sequenced in a study of chemoradiotherapy in HPV16-positive cancers. The data were produced by immunoSEQ multiplex PCR, yet TCRdb's version contains in-frame clones alone and is incomplete. This sample has 1,500 to 2,000 clones, with about four fifths found just once. Sequences were derived from tumor tissue, sampled from a patient who underwent chemoradiotherapy. These receptors originate from a human donor with HPV-associated anogenital cancer. The CDR3 runs from the conserved cysteine through the conserved F or W. A D gene is named only where the DNA matches it firmly. Some rows mark clone size as missing; the rest say once, few, many or name a class of expanded clone.

J	V	D	size	DNA	CDR3
TRBJ1-1	TRBV2	-	-	TGTGCCAGCAGTGAAGGGGTAGGGGCGAACACTGAAGCTTTCTTT	CASSEGVGANTEAFF
TRBJ2-3	TRBV7-3	TRBD2	-	TGTGCCAGCAGCTTACAGGGAGGGCCAGATACGCAGTATTTT	CASSLQGGPDTQYF
TRBJ1-2	TRBV15	TRBD1	few	TGTGCCACCAGCAGAGACCTAACAGGGGACGGCTACACCTTC	CATSRDLTGDGYTF
TRBJ1-1	TRBV7-2	-	-	TGTGCCAGCAGCTTAGTGCTGAACACTGAAGCTTTCTTT	CASSLVLNTEAFF
TRBJ2-2	TRBV30	-	-	TGTGCCTGGAGAAGGATGGCGATCACCGGGGAGCTGTTTTTT	CAWRRMAITGELFF
TRBJ2-5	TRBV19	-	-	TGTGCCAGCCGGGACAACCAAGAGACCCAGTACTTC	CASRDNQETQYF
TRBJ2-2	TRBV10-2	TRBD2	-	TGCGCCAGCAGGCTGGGCCTAGCGGGAGCCGGGGAGCTGTTTTTT	CASRLGLAGAGELFF
TRBJ1-2	TRBV6-1	-	-	TGTGCCAGCAGTGAGCGGGACAACTATGGCTACACCTTC	CASSERDNYGYTF
TRBJ2-3	TRBV7-9	-	few	TGTGCCAGCAGCATCTGGGAGGATGGAGATACGCAGTATTTT	CASSIWEDGDTQYF
TRBJ2-3	TRBV5-4	-	-	TGTGCCAGCAGCGGATATGGTGCGCAGTATTTT	CASSGYGAQYF
TRBJ2-7	TRBV7-5	-	once	TGTGCCAGCACCGGCGATCCCGGGACAGGGGGCCCCCTGTACTACGAGCAGTACTTC	CASTGDPGTGGPLYYEQYF
TRBJ2-5	TRBV11-2	-	-	TGTGCCAGCAGTTATCCCGACCGCGGGACCCAGTACTTC	CASSYPDRGTQYF
TRBJ2-1	TRBV11-2	-	-	TGTGCCAGCAGCTTACGACGGGGTAGCTCCTACAATGAGCAGTTCTTC	CASSLRRGSSYNEQFF
TRBJ2-1	TRBV5-1	TRBD2	-	TGCGCCAGCGATGGCGGGAGTCCCAGCAATGAGCAGTTCTTC	CASDGGSPSNEQFF
TRBJ1-2	TRBV2	-	-	TGTGCCAGCAGCAAGAGGGCAGCAGATGGCTACACCTTC	CASSKRAADGYTF
TRBJ2-1	TRBV5-4	-	-	TGTGCCAGCAGTCCCTCTGGGGGGAAGAGCTCCTACAATGAGCAGTTCTTC	CASSPSGGKSSYNEQFF
TRBJ1-1	TRBV7-9	-	-	TGTGCCAGCAGCCCGACCCGGGAGAGCGAAGCTTTCTTT	CASSPTRESEAFF
TRBJ2-5	TRBV7-9	TRBD2	-	TGTGCCAGCAGCTTAGGCTTCGAGCGGGGAAGACAAGAGACCCAGTACTTC	CASSLGFERGRQETQYF
TRBJ1-3	TRBV2	TRBD1	-	TGTGCCAGCAGTGCCCAGGGGGTCACCATATATTTT	CASSAQGVTIYF
TRBJ1-2	TRBV7-9	-	-	TGTGCCAGCAGCCCCGCTCAGGCGGGCTATGGCTACACCTTC	CASSPAQAGYGYTF
TRBJ1-2	TRBV5-4	TRBD1	-	TGTGCCAGCAGCTCCGACAGGGGGAACTATGGCTACACCTTC	CASSSDRGNYGYTF
TRBJ1-2	TRBV6-6	TRBD1	-	TGTGCCAGCACCATCCCGGGACAGGTCTTGGGCTACACCTTC	CASTIPGQVLGYTF
TRBJ2-5	TRBV2	-	few	TGTGCCAGCAGCGCTCTAGCGGAAGGGGGGGAGACCCAGTACTTC	CASSALAEGGETQYF
TRBJ2-2	TRBV10-2	TRBD1	-	TGCGCCAGCAGAAACCCTCAACAGGGGGCCCAAGGGGAGCTGTTTTTT	CASRNPQQGAQGELFF
TRBJ1-2	TRBV5-1	-	-	TGCGCCAGCAGCTTGAACCCAGGCCAAAACTATGGCTACACCTTC	CASSLNPGQNYGYTF
TRBJ2-7	TRBV28	TRBD1	-	TGTGCCAGCACCCTTAGTGGGACAGGGTGGCCTAGCGAGCAGTACTTC	CASTLSGTGWPSEQYF
TRBJ2-5	TRBV6-1	-	-	TGTGCCACCCGAGAGGGGGAGACCCAGTACTTC	CATREGETQYF
TRBJ2-7	TRBV7-9	-	once	TGTGCCAGCAGCTCGGGGGTAGCCGGATTGAGTTACGAGCAGTACTTC	CASSSGVAGLSYEQYF
TRBJ2-7	TRBV29-1	TRBD2	-	TGCAGCGTGATAGCGGGAGTATCCGAGCAGTACTTC	CSVIAGVSEQYF